This T cell receptor (beta chain) was captured in a study of post-analysis software for immune sequencing data. Across the whole study: Patients with relapsing-remitting, secondary progressive and progressive-relapsing multiple sclerosis courses were all represented. The study, taken as a whole, reports: The study found TRBV5-6, TRBV5-1 and TRBV20-1 among about five TRBV segments more frequent in patients than controls.

Between the trimmed V and J ends, which lost 2 bases and 4 bases, there was a span of 11 bases. This CDR3 is built from 14 residues. This clonotype has more than one count but fewer than ten. Its cognate antigen is unknown. The authors incorporated unique molecular identifiers into the TCR beta cDNA libraries. Via MiXCR, TCRdb re-called the PCR reads, giving one row per CDR3 protein. The sample consists of roughly 410,000 distinct CDR3 sequences, roughly 38% of them appearing once. The gene calls are TRBV12-3 or TRBV12-4 and TRBJ2-5, with D uncertain. The material sequenced was blood. This TCR came from a girl between 10 and 17 years old with multiple sclerosis. DNA of the CDR3: TGTGCCAGCAGTTTACTCCCTGGGGTAGAGACCCAGTACTTC. Amino acids: CASSLLPGVETQYF.